The clone carrying this T cell receptor beta chain was detected many times. What it recognizes is unknown. Time point in this sample: blood at routine non-recurrence follow-up after resection. From tumor, nontumor lung or frozen PBMC, whole RNA was taken unsorted for sequencing. TCRdb redid the calling of the 5' RACE reads with MiXCR, one entry per CDR3 protein. The data show 72,000 or so distinct CDR3 sequences, with around 9.3% seen just once and 1.9% held by the top ten. This sample was taken from a study of spatial heterogeneity in lung cancer. Study background: At a median of roughly 26 months after resection, follow-up PBMC samples were sequenced when available. Whole-study results and caveats: Expanded tumor TCRs that were ubiquitous appeared in blood more at resection than follow-up.

In germline, CDR1 is SEHNR, CDR2 FQNEAQ (reference sequence). CDR3 length equals 14 residues. Trimming cost V 1 base and J 5 bases, with 11 bases left between them. The sequence was obtained from a female donor with early-stage non-small cell lung cancer. This chain joins TRBV7-9 and TRBJ1-1; maybe TRBD1 (6 bases). The sequencing used PBMCs, collected at follow-up. DNA of the CDR3: TGTGCCAGCAGCTTAGGTTGGGGGCTAACTGAAGCTTTCTTT. Residues: CASSLGWGLTEAFF.